This TCR beta chain was identified during a study of T-cell reconstitution after alpha-beta-depleted transplantation in children. Study findings and constraints: Reports say that about two months after transplant, the alpha-beta T cells came out of several hundred graft clones that had expanded. T cells produced anew were the main source of T-cell counts and diversity one year after transplant.

The TCRbeta library incorporated unique molecular identifiers. TCRdb reanalysed the PCR reads using MiXCR and keeps one entry per CDR3 protein. Of a few hundred thousand distinct CDR3 sequences in the sample, 23% were seen once. Worth noting for this clonotype: Its specificity is not known.

The TCR was taken from a male patient under 18 who had a stem cell transplant for acute lymphoblastic leukemia, so the T cells may come from the graft donor. Specimen: PBMCs, mostly from graft donor cells, collected 180 days after TCRalphabeta/CD19-depleted stem cell transplant.

CDR3 DNA: TGTGCCAGCAGCTCCCCTAGCGGGAGTCGGACCGGGGAGCTGTTTTTT. Translated, it gives CASSSPSGSRTGELFF. The rearrangement links TRBV5-5 to TRBJ2-2; 10 bases match TRBD2. V was clipped by 3 bases and J by 5 bases; unmatched bases: 7. The germline V gene encodes CDR1 SGHKS and CDR2 YYEKEE (reference sequence). The CDR3 is 16 amino acids. Using reference TRBV5-5 and TRBJ2-2 for the parts outside the CDR3, the full variable domain is DAGVTQSPTHLIKTRGQQVTLRCSPISGHKSVSWYQQVLGQGPQFIFQYYEKEERGRGNFPDRFSARQFPNYSSELNVNALLLGDSALYLCASSSPSGSRTGELFFGEGSRLTVL.